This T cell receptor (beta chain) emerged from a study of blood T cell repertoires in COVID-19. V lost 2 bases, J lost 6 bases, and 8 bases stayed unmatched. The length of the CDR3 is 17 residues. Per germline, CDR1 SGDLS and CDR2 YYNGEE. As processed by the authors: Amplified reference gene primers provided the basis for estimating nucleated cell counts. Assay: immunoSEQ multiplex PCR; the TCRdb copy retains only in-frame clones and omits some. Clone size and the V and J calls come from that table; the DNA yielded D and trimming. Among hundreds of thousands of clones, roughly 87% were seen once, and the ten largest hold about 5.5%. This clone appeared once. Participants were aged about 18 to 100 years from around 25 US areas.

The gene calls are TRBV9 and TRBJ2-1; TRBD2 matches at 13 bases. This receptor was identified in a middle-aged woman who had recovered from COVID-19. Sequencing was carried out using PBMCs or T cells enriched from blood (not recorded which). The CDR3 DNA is TGTGCCAGCAGCGTTGGGACTAGCGGGACCTCCGTCAATGAGCAGTTCTTC. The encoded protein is CASSVGTSGTSVNEQFF.